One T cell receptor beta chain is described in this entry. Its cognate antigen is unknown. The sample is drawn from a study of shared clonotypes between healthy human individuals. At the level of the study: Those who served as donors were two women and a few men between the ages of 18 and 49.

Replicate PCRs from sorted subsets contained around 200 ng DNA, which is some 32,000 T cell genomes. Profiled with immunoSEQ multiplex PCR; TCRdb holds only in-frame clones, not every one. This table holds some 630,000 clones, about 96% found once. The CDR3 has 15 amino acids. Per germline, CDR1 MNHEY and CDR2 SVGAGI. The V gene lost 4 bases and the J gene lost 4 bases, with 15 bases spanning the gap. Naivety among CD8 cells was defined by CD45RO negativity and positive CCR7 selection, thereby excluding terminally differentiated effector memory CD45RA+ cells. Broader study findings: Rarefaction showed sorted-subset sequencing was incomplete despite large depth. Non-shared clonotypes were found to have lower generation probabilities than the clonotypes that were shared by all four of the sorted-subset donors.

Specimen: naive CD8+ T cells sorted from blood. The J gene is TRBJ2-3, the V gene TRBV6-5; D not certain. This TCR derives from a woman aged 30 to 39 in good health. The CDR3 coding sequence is TGTGCCAGCAGTTCCGTGGGTCTCCCCTCAGATACGCAGTATTTT. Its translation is CASSSVGLPSDTQYF.